The 29 T cell receptor beta chains below were found in one sample sequenced in a study of control samples from healthy donors and cancer patients. Produced via immunoSEQ multiplex PCR; TCRdb's table is partial and in-frame only. The profile shows approximately 97,000 clones, under 95% of them singletons. The sample consisted of blood. The receptors come from a woman between 18 and 30 years old in good health.

The chain links TRBV2 to TRBJ2-1; 8 bases are a match to TRBD1. Trimming removed 5 bases from V and 1 base from J; junction bases left unmatched: 4. CDR3 size: 15 residues. CDR1 and CDR2 (germline): SNHLY, FYNNEI. The CDR3 protein is CASSPQGASYNEQFF. CDR3 DNA sequence: TGTGCCAGCAGTCCCCAGGGGGCATCCTACAATGAGCAGTTCTTC.

The J gene is TRBJ2-5, the V gene TRBV28, with 10 bases identical to TRBD1. CDR1 is MDHEN and CDR2 is SYDVKM in the germline V gene. The CDR3 runs to 17 residues. After removal of 7 bases from V and 1 base from J, the junction contained 12 bases not matched to a gene. The CDR3 nucleotides read TGTGCCAGCACATTTCGGGACAGGGGCTACCTCCAAGAGACCCAGTACTTC. Its protein is CASTFRDRGYLQETQYF.

The chain uses TRBV30 and TRBJ1-4; D might be TRBD1 (6 bases). CDR1 and CDR2 (germline): GTSNPN, SVGIG (reference sequence). Deletions cut 3 bases from V and 8 bases from J, with 19 bases between. The CDR3 has 15 amino acids. The chain's CDR3 is CAWRWLGAGGEKLFF. The CDR3 DNA follows: TGTGCCTGGAGGTGGTTGGGGGCCGGGGGGGAAAAACTGTTTTTT. The variable domain in full, with the rest retrieved from reference TRBV30 and TRBJ1-4, is SQTIHQWPATLVQPVGSPLSLECTVEGTSNPNLYWYRQAAGRGLQLLFYSVGIGQISSEVPQNLSASRPQDRQFILSSKKLLLSDSGFYLCAWRWLGAGGEKLFFGSGTQLSVL.

The chain links TRBV6-5 to TRBJ2-1; D is possibly TRBD1 (5 bases). The CDR3 loop spans 13 amino acids. Germline assignment: CDR1 MNHEY and CDR2 SVGAGI. Between the trimmed V and J ends, which lost 5 bases and 6 bases, there was a span of 11 bases. The DNA for the CDR3 is TGTGCCAGCAGTAAGACAGCAGCCAATGAGCAGTTCTTC. Protein product: CASSKTAANEQFF.

The chain has TRBV28 and TRBJ1-4; 7 bases fit TRBD1. Trimming cost V 7 bases and J 7 bases; bases outside gene matches: 9. Germline values: CDR1 MDHEN, CDR2 SYDVKM. The CDR3 is made up of 14 amino acids. CDR3 in DNA: TGTGCCAGCACCCCTACAGGGGCTGTTGAAAAACTGTTTTTT. This encodes CASTPTGAVEKLFF.

In the case of this clone: The junction differs from germline at one of its ends, possibly a read error. The chain combines TRBV2 with TRBJ1-6, with D uncertain. Germline CDR1 is SNHLY and CDR2 is FYNNEI. The CDR3 runs to 13 residues. The CDR3 nucleotides read TGTGCCAGCAGCGAAGCGACTGTGACACCCCTCCACTTT. The encoded protein is CASSEATVTPLHF. Full variable domain (outside the CDR3, taken from reference TRBV2 and TRBJ1-6): EPEVTQTPSHQVTQMGQEVILRCVPISNHLYFYWYRQILGQKVEFLVSFYNNEISEKSEIFDDQFSVERPDGSNFTLKIRSTKLEDSAMYFCASSEATVTPLHFGNGTRLTVT.

The chain joins TRBV7-2 to TRBJ2-2; TRBD1 matches 11 bases. The junction had 4 bases not matched to a gene; V was cut back by 4 bases and J by 3 bases. The CDR3 has 16 residues. Per the germline V gene, CDR1 is SGHTA and CDR2 is FQGNSA. The CDR3 DNA sequence: TGTGCCAGCAGCTCTCGGACAGGGGGCCACACCGGGGAGCTGTTTTTT. Its protein is CASSSRTGGHTGELFF.

This clone was counted once. This rearrangement joins TRBV7-2 to TRBJ1-2; no clear D. Germline values: CDR1 SGHTA, CDR2 FQGNSA. This CDR3 is built from 13 residues. V was cut by 0 bases and J by 4 bases, with 6 bases left in between. The CDR3 region has the DNA TGTGCCAGCAGCTTAGCGAACCTCTATGGCTACACCTTC. It codes for CASSLANLYGYTF. Variable domain in full (rest from reference TRBV7-2 and TRBJ1-2): GAGVSQSPSNKVTEKGKDVELRCDPISGHTALYWYRQSLGQGLEFLIYFQGNSAPDKSGLPSDRFSAERTGGSVSTLTIQRTQQEDSAVYLCASSLANLYGYTFGSGTRLTVV.

This clone was observed a single time. The rearrangement links TRBV7-3 to TRBJ1-2, with D maybe TRBD1 (5 bases). The germline V gene encodes CDR1 SGHTA and CDR2 FQGTGA. This CDR3 contains 13 residues. Trimming shortened V by 2 bases and J by 1 base, and 5 bases separated the two germline ends. CDR3 coding DNA: TGTGCCAGCAGCTTAGACAGTAACTATGGCTACACCTTC. Its protein is CASSLDSNYGYTF.

The rearrangement links TRBV27 to TRBJ1-5; possibly TRBD1 for D (6 bases). CDR3 length equals 15 residues. The V gene lost 6 bases and the J gene lost 5 bases, with 17 bases spanning the gap. Germline CDR1 is MNHEY and CDR2 is SMNVEV (reference sequence). The CDR3 protein is CASSSLGGWDQPQHF. The DNA of the CDR3 is TGTGCCAGCAGCTCCTTGGGGGGCTGGGATCAGCCCCAGCATTTT.

Note on this clone: Distinct nucleotide sequences in the sample also encode this CDR3. The rearrangement joins TRBV3-1 (or the pseudogene TRBV3-2) to TRBJ2-2, with no clear D. There are 14 residues in the CDR3. From germline, CDR1 is LGHDT and CDR2 YNNKEL (reference sequence). Trimming pared 0 bases from V and 4 bases from J, leaving 6 bases between. The CDR3 DNA reads TGTGCCAGCAGCCAAGATCCAAGCACCGGGGAGCTGTTTTTT. It codes for CASSQDPSTGELFF.

The chain employs TRBV19 and TRBJ2-6, with TRBD2 identical over 10 bases. V shed 8 bases, J shed 3 bases, and the junction held 10 bases outside the gene matches. The CDR3 loop spans 17 amino acids. Germline V gene data show CDR1 as LNHDA and CDR2 as SQIVND (reference sequence). The CDR3 here is CASYPGLATIGANVLTF. The CDR3 DNA reads TGTGCCAGTTACCCGGGACTAGCGACGATTGGGGCCAACGTCCTGACTTTC. Looking up the rest from reference TRBV19 and TRBJ2-6 gives the full variable domain: DGGITQSPKYLFRKEGQNVTLSCEQNLNHDAMYWYRQDPGQGLRLIYYSQIVNDFQKGDIAEGYSVSREKKESFPLTVTSAQKNPTAFYLCASYPGLATIGANVLTFGAGSRLTVL.

The CDR3 loop is CASSLSRAGEQYF. In nucleotides, the CDR3 is TGTGCCAGCAGTTTATCGCGAGCGGGGGAGCAGTACTTC. V and J are TRBV27 and TRBJ2-7; 7 bases line up with TRBD2. Germline lookup yields CDR1 MNHEY and CDR2 SMNVEV (reference sequence). With V trimmed by 0 bases and J by 7 bases, 3 bases remained unmatched. The CDR3 is 13 residues long.

J is TRBJ2-3 and V is TRBV2, with TRBD2 matching over 7 bases. The ends lost 8 bases at V and 2 bases at J; junction bases unmatched: 13. Germline V gene data show CDR1 as SNHLY and CDR2 as FYNNEI. The CDR3 has 16 residues. The CDR3 coding sequence is TGTGCCAGCTTGCGGGAGAGGAGGGGATACACAGATACGCAGTATTTT. Translating it yields CASLRERRGYTDTQYF. The variable domain in full, with the rest retrieved from reference TRBV2 and TRBJ2-3, is EPEVTQTPSHQVTQMGQEVILRCVPISNHLYFYWYRQILGQKVEFLVSFYNNEISEKSEIFDDQFSVERPDGSNFTLKIRSTKLEDSAMYFCASLRERRGYTDTQYFGPGTRLTVL.

The rearrangement links TRBV11-3 to TRBJ1-1; D gene uncertain. This CDR3 comprises 14 residues. V was clipped by 5 bases and J by 4 bases, with 14 bases between them. The V gene's germline CDR1 is SGHNT and CDR2 YENEEA. The CDR3 loop reads CASSLRTAATEAFF. The CDR3 bases are TGTGCCAGCAGCCTCCGTACGGCGGCCACTGAAGCTTTCTTT. Full variable domain (rest looked up from reference TRBV11-3 and TRBJ1-1): EAGVVQSPRYKIIEKKQPVAFWCNPISGHNTLYWYLQNLGQGPELLIRYENEEAVDDSQLPKDRFSAERLKGVDSTLKIQPAELGDSAVYLCASSLRTAATEAFFGQGTRLTVV.

J is TRBJ1-5 and V is TRBV2; D uncertain. The CDR3 length is 15 residues. V shed 1 base and J shed 0 bases, with 7 bases lying between them. Germline CDR1 reads SNHLY; CDR2 reads FYNNEI. The CDR3 reads CASSEDGYSNQPQHF. The CDR3 region has the DNA TGTGCCAGCAGTGAAGACGGGTATAGCAATCAGCCCCAGCATTTT.

This clone was counted a few times. The chain combines TRBV6-5 with TRBJ1-4; D ambiguous. The CDR3 has 15 amino acids. V lost 5 bases to trimming and J lost 8 bases, with 18 bases between them. From germline, CDR1 is MNHEY and CDR2 SVGAGI. In DNA, the CDR3 is TGTGCCAGCAGTCCCGGACCGACTCTAACAGAAAAACTGTTTTTT. Amino acids: CASSPGPTLTEKLFF.

The chain has TRBV3-1 (or the pseudogene TRBV3-2) and TRBJ2-7, with D perhaps matching TRBD2 (5 bases). With 0 bases removed from V and 4 bases from J, the gap between germline ends came to 10 bases. Germline lookup yields CDR1 LGHDT and CDR2 YNNKEL (reference sequence). The CDR3 contains 14 residues. The CDR3 sequence is CASSQEVAPYEQYF. CDR3 sequence (DNA): TGTGCCAGCAGCCAAGAGGTAGCGCCTTACGAGCAGTACTTC.

The chain carries TRBV3-1 (or the pseudogene TRBV3-2) and TRBJ2-7; D remains ambiguous. Germline V CDR1 and CDR2: LGHDT, YNNKEL (reference sequence). Trimming stripped 4 bases from V and 0 bases from J, with 7 bases between. The CDR3 is 13 residues long. CDR3 in amino acids: CASSLWSSYEQYF. CDR3 bases: TGTGCCAGCAGCCTCTGGAGCTCCTACGAGCAGTACTTC.

To note about this clone: A read error may account for a junction end that differs from germline. The rearrangement joins TRBV19 to TRBJ2-2; D remains ambiguous. CDR3 length: 14 amino acids. Germline lookup yields CDR1 LNHDA and CDR2 SQIVND (reference sequence). The CDR3 region has the DNA TGTGCCAGTAGTCTAGATGCCGTTACCGGGGAGCTGTTTTTT. It encodes CASSLDAVTGELFF.

The V call is TRBV6-4, the J call TRBJ2-1; 12 bases align to TRBD1. CDR1 and CDR2 from the germline V gene are MRHNA and SNTAGT. V was clipped by 6 bases and J by 9 bases; unmatched bases: 9. The CDR3 sequence is 15 residues long. CDR3 nucleotide sequence: TGTGCCAGCAGCGCCGGGACAGGGGGCTTCGGTGAGCAGTTCTTC. It is translated as CASSAGTGGFGEQFF.

This CDR3 is CATPYRDTGTGVYEQYF. The CDR3 DNA reads TGTGCCACCCCGTATAGGGACACCGGGACAGGGGTGTACGAGCAGTACTTC. This sequence joins TRBV27 and TRBJ2-7, with 10 bases that match TRBD1. With V trimmed by 10 bases and J by 4 bases, 19 bases remained unmatched. The CDR3 has 17 residues. Germline V gene lookup returns CDR1 MNHEY and CDR2 SMNVEV (reference sequence).

This chain uses TRBV12-2 with TRBJ1-5. TRBV12-2 is tagged as a pseudogene. The CDR3 runs to 17 residues. CDR3 sequence: CASRLALRGVSNQPQHF. The CDR3 DNA is TGTGCAAGTCGCTTAGCGCTAAGAGGGGTTAGCAATCAGCCCCAGCATTTT.

This clone came up a few times. The chain has TRBV11-2 and TRBJ1-2; D perhaps matches TRBD1 (5 bases). The CDR3 is made up of 13 amino acids. Between the trimmed V and J ends, which lost 5 bases and 3 bases, there was a span of 10 bases. Looked up from germline, CDR1 is SGHAT and CDR2 is FQNNGV. The CDR3 nucleotides read TGTGCCAGCAGCCCTCAAGGGGACTATGGCTACACCTTC. It encodes CASSPQGDYGYTF.

This clone was recorded a few times. J is TRBJ2-2 and V is TRBV28; 8 bases align to TRBD2. The CDR3 has 15 amino acids. V lost 6 bases and J lost 4; bases outside the gene matches: 7. CDR1 and CDR2 from the germline V gene are MDHEN and SYDVKM. The CDR3 region is CASRAAGGGTGELFF. CDR3 DNA: TGTGCCAGCAGGGCGGCGGGGGGTGGCACCGGGGAGCTGTTTTTT.

The V call is TRBV9, the J call TRBJ2-2; D unresolved. Germline V gives CDR1 SGDLS, CDR2 YYNGEE. The CDR3 covers 13 residues. Trimming removed 7 bases from V and 8 bases from J, with 15 bases in between. CDR3 nucleotides: TGTGCCAGCGACCGCGACGGGTATGGGGAGCTGTTTTTT. Encoded protein: CASDRDGYGELFF.

This clone has a single count. The rearrangement links TRBV2 to TRBJ2-7, with unresolved D. The germline V gene has CDR1 SNHLY and CDR2 FYNNEI. The ends were cut back, 7 bases at V and 7 bases at J, with 17 bases in the middle. The CDR3 has 13 amino acids. The DNA for the CDR3 is TGTGCCAGCAAGGGCGACCCCTCCGGTGAGCAGTACTTC. Translating gives CASKGDPSGEQYF.

The chain has TRBV6-5 and TRBJ2-2; no definite D call. Germline CDR1 and CDR2: MNHEY and SVGAGI. V was trimmed by 11 bases and J by 0 bases, leaving 7 bases between them. The CDR3 is 12 amino acids. CDR3 protein: CAVESNTGELFF. The CDR3 DNA follows: TGTGCCGTCGAGTCGAACACCGGGGAGCTGTTTTTT.

The chain is built from TRBV21-1 and TRBJ2-1; no DNA check was done on the table's D call, TRBD1. TRBV21-1 is reported as a pseudogene. The CDR3 consists of 19 residues. CDR3 nucleotide sequence: TGTGCCAGCAGCAAATGGGACAGGGGGCCTAGAGATTCCTACAATGAGCAGTTCTTC. It yields the protein CASSKWDRGPRDSYNEQFF.